The 28 T cell receptor beta chains given below trace back to one sample, sequenced in a study of cytomegalovirus exposure and HLA in healthy donors. The PCR made use of 60 Vbeta and 13 Jbeta primers. The repertoire was sequenced with immunoSEQ multiplex PCR; TCRdb's copy has only in-frame clones and lacks some. The sample lists roughly 170,000 clones; roughly 80% were seen once. The sample consisted of PBMCs. The receptors were gathered from a boy younger than 18 in good health and CMV-seronegative.

This chain uses TRBV4-3 with TRBJ1-1, with D perhaps matching TRBD1 (6 bases). The CDR3 length is 16 residues. V lost 0 bases and J lost 0, with 11 bases in between. Germline V gene data show CDR1 as LGHNA and CDR2 as YSLEER. CDR3 protein: CASSQESGQLNTEAFF. CDR3 DNA: TGCGCCAGCAGCCAAGAATCCGGACAGTTGAACACTGAAGCTTTCTTT.

V usage is TRBV7-9 and J usage is TRBJ1-1; no reliable D call. Trimming took off 6 bases at V and 0 bases at J, with 8 bases between the two ends. This CDR3 has 13 residues. Germline V gene data show CDR1 as SEHNR and CDR2 as FQNEAQ (reference sequence). The CDR3 coding sequence is TGTGCCAGCAGGTCTTTTATGAACACTGAAGCTTTCTTT. It yields the protein CASRSFMNTEAFF.

The chain recombines TRBV30 with TRBJ2-7, with D possibly matching TRBD1 (6 bases). Trimming shortened V by 3 bases and J by 1 base, and 16 bases separated the two germline ends. Per germline, CDR1 GTSNPN and CDR2 SVGIG (reference sequence). CDR3 length: 15 residues. CDR3 loop: CAWSLGGPPSYEQYF. CDR3 bases: TGTGCCTGGAGCCTAGGGGGTCCCCCATCCTACGAGCAGTACTTC.

The genes are TRBV6-6 and TRBJ2-2, with unresolved D. There are 11 residues in the CDR3. CDR1 is MNHNY and CDR2 is SVGAGI in the germline V gene (reference sequence). Trimming removed 2 bases from V and 11 bases from J, with 6 bases in between. CDR3 DNA: TGTGCCAGCAGTTACCCGAGAGAGCTGTTTTTT. It encodes CASSYPRELFF.

The chain recombines TRBV6-5 with TRBJ2-1; tentative D call: TRBD2 (5 bases). There are 13 residues in the CDR3. Trimming pared 6 bases from V and 10 bases from J, leaving 16 bases between. Per germline, CDR1 MNHEY and CDR2 SVGAGI. For the CDR3, the DNA is TGTGCCAGCAGGAGGACCCCTGGGGAGGAGCAGTTCTTC. It translates to CASRRTPGEEQFF.

The chain carries TRBV27 and TRBJ2-3, with D tentatively TRBD2 (6 bases). The germline gives CDR1 MNHEY, CDR2 SMNVEV (reference sequence). The ends were cut back, 5 bases at V and 2 bases at J, with 17 bases in the middle. This CDR3 spans 16 amino acids. The CDR3 loop reads CASSPRGSGHTDTQYF. CDR3 DNA: TGTGCCAGCAGTCCTCGGGGTAGCGGACACACAGATACGCAGTATTTT.

The V and J genes are TRBV7-2 and TRBJ2-5; D is possibly TRBD2 (5 bases). The germline V gene has CDR1 SGHTA and CDR2 FQGNSA. V was pared by 3 bases and J by 3 bases, with 8 bases between. This CDR3 is built from 13 residues. In DNA form, the CDR3 reads TGTGCCAGCAGCTTCAACGGGGAAGAGACCCAGTACTTC. Translating it yields CASSFNGEETQYF. Based on the CDR3 plus reference TRBV7-2 and TRBJ2-5, the full variable domain is GAGVSQSPSNKVTEKGKDVELRCDPISGHTALYWYRQSLGQGLEFLIYFQGNSAPDKSGLPSDRFSAERTGGSVSTLTIQRTQQEDSAVYLCASSFNGEETQYFGPGTRLLVL.

The chain couples TRBV5-6 to TRBJ2-7; weak D call: TRBD2 (6 bases). Germline CDR1 SGHDT, CDR2 YYEEEE. The V and J ends lost 0 bases and 3 bases respectively, with 22 bases between them. The CDR3 is 18 amino acids. The CDR3 DNA reads as TGTGCCAGCAGCTTGGTCCTCTGGGACTCCCCCGTAAGCTACGAGCAGTACTTC. It encodes CASSLVLWDSPVSYEQYF.

This chain connects TRBV7-9 to TRBJ1-2, with 8 bases matching TRBD1. The junction had 12 bases not matched to a gene; V was cut back by 5 bases and J by 4 bases. The CDR3 is 16 residues long. CDR1 SEHNR and CDR2 FQNEAQ come from the germline V gene (reference sequence). The CDR3, as DNA: TGTGCCAGCAGCCTCATTACGGGACAGGCGACCTATGGCTACACCTTC. Protein product: CASSLITGQATYGYTF.

This sequence joins TRBV4-3 and TRBJ2-2; D gene ambiguous. The germline CDR1 and CDR2 sequences are LGHNA and YSLEER. Trimming stripped 4 bases from V and 6 bases from J, with 6 bases between. CDR3 length: 12 amino acids. The CDR3 nucleotides are TGCGCCAGCAGCCGTCAGTCCGGGGAGCTGTTTTTT. Protein sequence: CASSRQSGELFF.

The V and J genes are TRBV2 and TRBJ1-5; 8 bases agree with TRBD1. After removal of 6 bases from V and 6 bases from J, the junction contained 7 bases not matched to a gene. There are 14 residues in the CDR3. Germline CDR1 reads SNHLY; CDR2 reads FYNNEI. The DNA of the CDR3 is TGTGCCAGCAGGGAGTTGACAGGGGCTCAGCCCCAGCATTTT. It encodes CASRELTGAQPQHF.

The gene calls are TRBV14 and TRBJ2-7, with 9 bases identical to TRBD1. With 9 bases clipped from V and 5 bases from J, the junction kept 8 bases outside the gene matches. Per the germline V gene, CDR1 is SGHDN and CDR2 is FVKESK. The CDR3 extends over 13 amino acids. The CDR3 region is CARTGGGRNEQYF. The CDR3 DNA reads TGTGCCAGGACAGGGGGAGGCCGGAACGAGCAGTACTTC. Full variable domain (missing parts from reference TRBV14 and TRBJ2-7): EAGVTQFPSHSVIEKGQTVTLRCDPISGHDNLYWYRRVMGKEIKFLLHFVKESKQDESGMPNNRFLAERTGGTYSTLKVQPAELEDSGVYFCARTGGGRNEQYFGPGTRLTVT.

The V and J genes are TRBV6-1 and TRBJ2-5, with 7 bases aligning to TRBD2. TRBJ2-7 matches the DNA end more closely, so the J call is doubtful. There are 12 residues in the CDR3. The germline gives CDR1 MNHNS, CDR2 SASEGT. The CDR3 loop is CASSEGGYEQYF. CDR3 sequence (DNA): TGTGCCAGCAGTGAGGGGGGGTACGAGCAGTACTTC.

Note on this clone: One end of the junction varies from germline; a read error may be responsible. This sequence joins TRBV6-4 and TRBJ2-3, with TRBD2 matching 11 bases. The V gene's germline CDR1 is MRHNA and CDR2 SNTAGT. The CDR3 length is 17 residues. CDR3 sequence: CASSDTDLAGGTDTQYF. CDR3 DNA: TGTGCCAGCAGTGACACCGATCTAGCGGGGGGCACCGATACGCAGTATTTT.

J is TRBJ1-1 and V is TRBV9, with a weak D call TRBD1 (5 bases). Trimming took off 4 bases at V and 0 bases at J, with 13 bases between the two ends. Germline values: CDR1 SGDLS, CDR2 YYNGEE. There are 15 residues in the CDR3. Here the CDR3 reads CASSPRLGLNTEAFF. The CDR3 DNA follows: TGTGCCAGCAGCCCGCGGTTGGGGCTGAACACTGAAGCTTTCTTT.

The rearrangement uses TRBV4-3 and TRBJ2-3; D is perhaps TRBD1 (5 bases). The germline V gene encodes CDR1 LGHNA and CDR2 YSLEER. V lost 0 bases to trimming and J lost 4 bases, with 11 bases between them. The CDR3 contains 15 residues. CDR3: CASSQDRWGADTQYF. The DNA of the CDR3 is TGCGCCAGCAGCCAAGATCGGTGGGGCGCAGATACGCAGTATTTT.

This chain uses TRBV9 with TRBJ2-1, with D possibly being TRBD2 (6 bases). Trimming left V 4 bases short and J 0 bases short, with 11 bases between. Germline V gene data show CDR1 as SGDLS and CDR2 as YYNGEE. The CDR3 is 15 amino acids. The CDR3 spells CASSPGGASYNEQFF. The DNA for the CDR3 is TGTGCCAGCAGCCCTGGCGGGGCCTCCTACAATGAGCAGTTCTTC.

The chain combines TRBV30 with TRBJ1-2; TRBD1 matches 7 bases. This CDR3 spans 16 amino acids. CDR1 is GTSNPN, CDR2 SVGIG, per germline (reference sequence). Germline trimming cut 1 base from V and 8 bases from J; bases unmatched to any gene: 16. The CDR3 DNA follows: TGTGCCTGGAGTGGGAGACGACAGGGCGGTGTGGGCGGCTACACCTTC. Its protein is CAWSGRRQGGVGGYTF.

The chain links TRBV5-1 to TRBJ1-1, with 8 positions matching TRBD1. The CDR3 spans 14 residues. Germline CDR1 and CDR2: SGHRS and YFSETQ. With V trimmed by 4 bases and J by 4 bases, 6 bases remained unmatched. The CDR3 loop is CASSGRTGRTEAFF. The CDR3 region has the DNA TGCGCCAGCAGCGGTCGGACAGGGCGCACTGAAGCTTTCTTT. The full variable domain, with the rest looked up from reference TRBV5-1 and TRBJ1-1, is KAGVTQTPRYLIKTRGQQVTLSCSPISGHRSVSWYQQTPGQGLQFLFEYFSETQRNKGNFPGRFSGRQFSNSRSEMNVSTLELGDSALYLCASSGRTGRTEAFFGQGTRLTVV.

The V gene is TRBV5-4, the J gene TRBJ1-1; 10 nucleotides line up with TRBD1. CDR3 length: 16 residues. The germline V gene has CDR1 SGHNT and CDR2 YYREEE (reference sequence). V was pared by 1 base and J by 6 bases, with 9 bases of the junction left unmatched. CDR3 in DNA: TGTGCCAGCAGCTTGTATCGGGACAGGGGAGTCCCTGAAGCTTTCTTT. It yields the protein CASSLYRDRGVPEAFF. Drawing the rest from reference TRBV5-4 and TRBJ1-1, the complete variable domain is ETGVTQSPTHLIKTRGQQVTLRCSSQSGHNTVSWYQQALGQGPQFIFQYYREEENGRGNFPPRFSGLQFPNYSSELNVNALELDDSALYLCASSLYRDRGVPEAFFGQGTRLTVV.

This clone was counted between two and nine times. The rearrangement uses TRBV6-5 and TRBJ1-5, with 9 bases matching TRBD1. The V and J ends lost 5 bases and 8 bases, in that order; junction bases with no gene match: 10. Germline V CDR1 and CDR2: MNHEY, SVGAGI. CDR3 length: 15 amino acids. CDR3 nucleotide sequence: TGTGCCAGCAGTGTTTCCGGGACAGGGCCGGAGCCCCAGCATTTT. Translating it yields CASSVSGTGPEPQHF.

The rearrangement joins TRBV4-1 to TRBJ2-1; 7 bases are a match to TRBD1. The CDR3 runs 15 residues. The ends lost 6 bases at V and 2 bases at J; junction bases unmatched: 7. The germline V gene has CDR1 MGHRA and CDR2 YSYEKL. The DNA for the CDR3 is TGCGCCAGCAGTCTACAGGGGTCCACCTACAATGAGCAGTTCTTC. It translates to CASSLQGSTYNEQFF.

About this clone itself: Its ends do not fully match the called genes, so a read error is possible. CDR3 sequence: CASSSAGRGKQPQHF. As DNA, the CDR3 is TGTGCCAGCAGTAGCGCCGGTAGAGGCAAACAGCCCCAGCATTTT. This chain joins TRBV6-1 and TRBJ1-5; D is unclear. Looked up from germline, CDR1 is MNHNS and CDR2 is SASEGT. There are 15 residues in the CDR3.

This chain uses TRBV6-5 with TRBJ1-2; D not certain. Germline V gene lookup returns CDR1 MNHEY and CDR2 SVGAGI. The CDR3 is made up of 13 amino acids. Trimming removed 4 bases from V and 4 bases from J, with 10 bases in between. CDR3 sequence reads: CASSSAGGYGYTF. The CDR3 DNA is TGTGCCAGCAGTTCAGCAGGTGGCTATGGCTACACCTTC.

The rearrangement joins TRBV7-2 to TRBJ1-4; the match to TRBD1 covers 8 bases. Germline V gene lookup returns CDR1 SGHTA and CDR2 FQGNSA. The trim removed 5 bases at V and 8 bases at J, leaving 7 bases unmatched. The length of the CDR3 is 14 residues. The CDR3, as DNA: TGTGCCAGCAGCCTATCAGGGGGCTGGGAAAAACTGTTTTTT. The encoded protein is CASSLSGGWEKLFF.

The DNA for the CDR3 is TGTGCCAGCAGCGCAAGAGCGGGAGGCCAGACGAACACCGGGGAGCTGTTTTTT. Translation gives CASSARAGGQTNTGELFF. The chain links TRBV9 to TRBJ2-2; 9 bases map to TRBD2. CDR3 size: 18 residues. In germline, CDR1 is SGDLS, CDR2 YYNGEE. The junction had 9 bases not matched to a gene; V was cut back by 3 bases and J by 0 bases.

This clone has just one count. The V call is TRBV30, the J call TRBJ1-2, with 8 bases that match TRBD1. CDR3 length: 13 residues. Germline V gene data show CDR1 as GTSNPN and CDR2 as SVGIG (reference sequence). V lost 4 bases, J lost 6 bases, and 7 bases stayed unmatched. CDR3 protein: CAWNARTGNGYTF. CDR3 nucleotides: TGTGCCTGGAACGCCCGGACAGGGAATGGCTACACCTTC.

The chain combines TRBV10-1 with TRBJ2-1; TRBD1 is a possible D gene (5 bases). V lost 2 bases and J lost 7, with 12 bases in between. CDR3 length: 14 residues. The germline V gene encodes CDR1 WNHNN and CDR2 SYGVQD (reference sequence). The DNA for the CDR3 is TGCGCCAGCAGTGAGGGGGCTATTTGGAATGAGCAGTTCTTC. Amino acid sequence: CASSEGAIWNEQFF.